Below, one T cell receptor (beta chain) is given with its context. Trimming removed 5 bases at V and 1 base at J, with 17 bases between. The CDR3 extends over 15 amino acids. The V gene's germline CDR1 is SQVTM and CDR2 ANQGSEA. The data belong to a study of blood T cell repertoires in COVID-19. At the level of the study: PBMCs, B-cell-depleted T cells, or T cells were the source of the cDNA or gDNA that made up the material.

Using immunoSEQ multiplex PCR, the repertoire was profiled, and TCRdb retains in-frame clones only, with some absent. The top ten clones hold about 3% of a sample with around 160,000 clones, around four fifths of them seen once. This chain joins TRBV29-1 and TRBJ1-1; D is possibly TRBD1 (5 bases). Sample: peripheral blood. The origin of this receptor is a woman in her forties with active or convalescent COVID-19. CDR3 sequence reads: CSVIEAGRGNTEAFF. The CDR3 region has the DNA TGCAGCGTTATTGAGGCGGGGCGAGGGAACACTGAAGCTTTCTTT.